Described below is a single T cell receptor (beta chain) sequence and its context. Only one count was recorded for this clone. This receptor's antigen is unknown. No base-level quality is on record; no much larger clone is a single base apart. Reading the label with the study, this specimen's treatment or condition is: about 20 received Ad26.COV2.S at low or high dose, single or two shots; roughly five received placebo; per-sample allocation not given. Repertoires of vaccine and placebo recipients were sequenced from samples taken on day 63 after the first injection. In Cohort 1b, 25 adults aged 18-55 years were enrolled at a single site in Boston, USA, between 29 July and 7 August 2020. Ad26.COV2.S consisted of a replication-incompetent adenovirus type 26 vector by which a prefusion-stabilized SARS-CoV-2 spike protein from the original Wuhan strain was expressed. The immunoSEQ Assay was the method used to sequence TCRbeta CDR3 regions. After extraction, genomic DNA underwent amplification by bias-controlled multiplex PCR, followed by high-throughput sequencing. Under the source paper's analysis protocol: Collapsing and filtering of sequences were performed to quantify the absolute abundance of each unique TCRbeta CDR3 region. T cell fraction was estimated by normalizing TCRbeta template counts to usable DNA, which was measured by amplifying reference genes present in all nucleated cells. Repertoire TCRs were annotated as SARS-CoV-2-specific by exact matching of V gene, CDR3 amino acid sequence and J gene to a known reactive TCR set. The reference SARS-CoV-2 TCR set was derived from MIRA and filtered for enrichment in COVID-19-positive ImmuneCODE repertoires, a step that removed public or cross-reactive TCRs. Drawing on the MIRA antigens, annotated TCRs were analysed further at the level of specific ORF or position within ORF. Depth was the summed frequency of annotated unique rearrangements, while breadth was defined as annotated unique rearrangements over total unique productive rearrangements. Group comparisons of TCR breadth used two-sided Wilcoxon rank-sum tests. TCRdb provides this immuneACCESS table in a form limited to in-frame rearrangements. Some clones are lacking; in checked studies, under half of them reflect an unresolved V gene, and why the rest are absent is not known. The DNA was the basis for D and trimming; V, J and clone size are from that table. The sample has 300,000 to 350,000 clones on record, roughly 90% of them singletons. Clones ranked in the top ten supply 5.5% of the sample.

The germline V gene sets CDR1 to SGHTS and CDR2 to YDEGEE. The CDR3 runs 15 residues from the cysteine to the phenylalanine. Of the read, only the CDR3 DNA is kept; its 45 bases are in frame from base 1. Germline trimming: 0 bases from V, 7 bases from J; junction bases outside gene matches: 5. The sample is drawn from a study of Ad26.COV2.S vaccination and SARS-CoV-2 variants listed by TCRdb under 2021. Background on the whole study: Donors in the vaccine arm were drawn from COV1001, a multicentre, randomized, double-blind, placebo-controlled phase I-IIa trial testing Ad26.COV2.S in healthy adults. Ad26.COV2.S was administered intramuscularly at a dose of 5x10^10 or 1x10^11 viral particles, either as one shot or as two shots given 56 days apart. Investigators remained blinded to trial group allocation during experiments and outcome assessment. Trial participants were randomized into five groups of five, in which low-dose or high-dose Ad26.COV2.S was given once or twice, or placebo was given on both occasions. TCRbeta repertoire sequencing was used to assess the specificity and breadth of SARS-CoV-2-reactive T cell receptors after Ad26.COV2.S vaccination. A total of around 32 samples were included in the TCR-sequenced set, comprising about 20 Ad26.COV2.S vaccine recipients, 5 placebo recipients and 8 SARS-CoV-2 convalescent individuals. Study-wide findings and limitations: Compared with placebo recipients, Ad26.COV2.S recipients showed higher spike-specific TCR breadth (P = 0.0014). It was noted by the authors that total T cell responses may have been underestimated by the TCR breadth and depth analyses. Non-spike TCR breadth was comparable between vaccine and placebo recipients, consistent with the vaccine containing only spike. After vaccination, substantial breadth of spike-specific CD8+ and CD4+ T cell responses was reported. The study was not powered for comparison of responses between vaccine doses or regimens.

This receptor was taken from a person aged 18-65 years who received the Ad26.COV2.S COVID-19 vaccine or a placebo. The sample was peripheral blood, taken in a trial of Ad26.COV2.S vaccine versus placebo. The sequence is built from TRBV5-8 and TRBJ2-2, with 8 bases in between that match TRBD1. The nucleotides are TGTGCCAGCAGCTTGGAACAGGGGGTGGTCGGGGAGCTGTTTTTT. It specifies CASSLEQGVVGELFF.